This passage covers 11 T cell receptor beta chains from one sample sequenced in a study of long-term antiretroviral therapy in people with HIV. The immunoSEQ assay was v3.0, run at survey level. Here immunoSEQ multiplex PCR was the method, and the copy in TCRdb shows in-frame clones only, minus some. Here the sample spans 20,000 to 25,000 clones, around 76% being singletons. Sequencing used unsorted PBMCs, obtained 0.5 years after starting antiretroviral therapy. These receptors originate from a woman in her 40s with HIV.

The sample holds a few counts of this clone. The chain is built from TRBV11-2 and TRBJ2-7, with 7 nucleotides matching TRBD1. The germline CDR1 and CDR2 sequences are SGHAT and FQNNGV. Trimming at V came to 5 bases and at J to 7 bases, leaving 11 bases not matched to a gene. This CDR3 is 14 amino acids long. In DNA, the CDR3 is TGTGCCAGCAGCGACCTGGGACAGATGGGGGAGCAGTACTTC. Translated: CASSDLGQMGEQYF.

The rearrangement uses TRBV19 and TRBJ2-7, with TRBD2 as a possible D gene (6 bases). V lost 4 bases, J lost 4 bases, and 17 bases lay in between. This CDR3 has 15 residues. Germline CDR1 and CDR2: LNHDA and SQIVND (reference sequence). The CDR3 spells CASSTTSGRAYEQYF. DNA for the CDR3: TGTGCCAGTAGTACAACGAGCGGGCGGGCATACGAGCAGTACTTC.

The chain links TRBV7-9 to TRBJ2-7; 10 bases line up with TRBD1. The CDR3 runs to 13 residues. Germline V gene sequence: CDR1 SEHNR, CDR2 FQNEAQ (reference sequence). V shed 5 bases, J shed 7 bases, and the junction held 5 bases outside the gene matches. The chain's CDR3 is CASSRQGAQEQYF. In DNA form, the CDR3 reads TGTGCCAGCAGCCGACAGGGGGCCCAGGAGCAGTACTTC.

The V gene is TRBV5-4, the J gene TRBJ2-3, with 16 positions matching TRBD2. This CDR3 comprises 17 residues. Germline assignment: CDR1 SGHNT and CDR2 YYREEE (reference sequence). V gave up 4 bases and J gave up 4 bases; unmatched junction bases: 6. The chain's CDR3 is CASSRPGLAGGADTQYF. The CDR3 bases are TGTGCCAGCAGCCGGCCGGGACTAGCGGGGGGGGCAGATACGCAGTATTTT.

The rearrangement joins TRBV28 to TRBJ1-1; no firm D call. V lost 10 bases and J lost 11, with 8 bases in between. CDR3 length equals 8 residues. The germline CDR1 and CDR2 sequences are MDHEN and SYDVKM. The CDR3 DNA sequence: TGTGCCATTAACAATGCTTTCTTT. Translated: CAINNAFF.

The V gene is TRBV15, the J gene TRBJ2-1, with D possibly being TRBD1 (6 bases). Trimming shortened V by 3 bases and J by 4 bases, and 16 bases separated the two germline ends. CDR3 length: 16 amino acids. The germline V gene has CDR1 LNHNV and CDR2 YYDKDF (reference sequence). CDR3 nucleotide sequence: TGTGCCACCAGCAGGCCCTCGGGACACTCATACAATGAGCAGTTCTTC. Protein sequence: CATSRPSGHSYNEQFF.

By share, this clone counts as medium-sized. The V call is TRBV15, the J call TRBJ2-5; D perhaps matches TRBD1 (6 bases). Per the germline V gene, CDR1 is LNHNV and CDR2 is YYDKDF (reference sequence). The V end lost 0 bases, the J end lost 5 bases, and 13 bases lay between the germline ends. CDR3 length: 15 residues. CDR3: CATSRDGTRGETQYF. DNA for the CDR3: TGTGCCACCAGCAGAGATGGCACGAGGGGGGAGACCCAGTACTTC.

V usage is TRBV6-5 and J usage is TRBJ2-7, with 8 bases that match TRBD2. Germline V gene data show CDR1 as MNHEY and CDR2 as SVGAGI. The ends lost 0 bases at V and 3 bases at J; junction bases unmatched: 4. This CDR3 contains 15 residues. The CDR3 DNA reads as TGTGCCAGCAGTTACTCCGGGGGGGGCGGCTACGAGCAGTACTTC. It yields the protein CASSYSGGGGYEQYF.

V and J are TRBV28 and TRBJ1-4; weak D call: TRBD1 (6 bases). Trimming took off 5 bases at V and 7 bases at J, with 14 bases between the two ends. CDR1 and CDR2 from the germline V gene are MDHEN and SYDVKM. The CDR3 consists of 14 residues. For the CDR3, the DNA is TGTGCCAGCAGTCCACAGGGTTTAGGTGAAAAACTGTTTTTT. It yields the protein CASSPQGLGEKLFF.

The chain uses TRBV28 and TRBJ1-6; tentatively, D is TRBD1 (5 bases). V lost 6 bases, J lost 7 bases, and 19 bases lay in between. CDR1 MDHEN and CDR2 SYDVKM come from the germline V gene. The CDR3 loop spans 16 amino acids. This CDR3 is CASSRMGTVGNSPLHF. In DNA, the CDR3 is TGTGCCAGCAGCCGGATGGGGACGGTAGGAAATTCACCCCTCCACTTT.

Only a few counts were recorded for this clone. The rearrangement links TRBV5-1 to TRBJ2-1, with 10 nucleotides matching TRBD1. There are 14 residues in the CDR3. Germline loops: CDR1 SGHRS, CDR2 YFSETQ. V trimming: 4 bases; J trimming: 6 bases; junction bases outside the gene matches: 4. The CDR3 coding sequence is TGCGCCAGCAGCGGGGGGACAGGGGTCAATGAGCAGTTCTTC. It is translated as CASSGGTGVNEQFF.